A selection of T cell receptor beta chains follows, all from one sample in a study of CD8 T cells in Susac syndrome. TCRdb passed the immunoSEQ multiplex PCR reads through MiXCR, listing each CDR3 protein once. The sample carries 95,000 to 150,000 distinct CDR3 sequences, 93% recorded once. Sequences were obtained from CD8+ T cells from PBMCs. The receptors come from a human donor with multiple sclerosis. Both conserved end residues are part of each CDR3. Fields, in order: D gene, V gene, J gene, clone size, CDR3 protein, CDR3 DNA. D genes are given only for firm matches. A row's size may be missing; if present it is once, few, many or a size class.

-	TRBV6-5	TRBJ2-3	-	CASSYHRLTDTQYF	TGTGCCAGCAGTTACCATCGACTCACAGATACGCAGTATTTT
TRBD1	TRBV29-1	TRBJ2-5	-	CSVEEEAGRRTGIGETQYF	TGCAGCGTTGAAGAAGAAGCTGGACGAAGGACAGGTATCGGTGAGACCCAGTACTTC
-	TRBV27	TRBJ1-5	-	CASSPGENQPQHF	TGTGCCAGCAGCCCCGGGGAGAATCAGCCCCAGCATTTT
-	TRBV13	TRBJ2-1	-	CASSSRAAAYNEQFF	TGTGCCAGCAGCTCAAGGGCCGCAGCGTACAATGAGCAGTTCTTC
TRBD1	TRBV4-1	TRBJ1-5	-	CASSMGQGSRPQHF	TGCGCCAGCAGCATGGGACAGGGCTCTAGGCCCCAGCATTTT
-	TRBV19	TRBJ2-4	-	CASIQVSSF	TGTGCCAGTATTCAGGTCTCCAGTTTC
-	TRBV28	TRBJ1-5	-	CASSFGTDSNQPQHF	TGTGCCAGCAGTTTTGGGACGGATAGCAATCAGCCCCAGCATTTT
TRBD1	TRBV5-5	TRBJ1-2	-	CASSPEPPGQGVGYTF	TGTGCCAGCAGCCCCGAACCGCCGGGACAGGGGGTCGGCTACACCTTC
TRBD1	TRBV5-1	TRBJ1-1	-	CASSWDSEFNTEAFF	TGCGCCAGCAGCTGGGACAGTGAGTTCAACACTGAAGCTTTCTTT
-	TRBV7-9	TRBJ1-1	-	CASSPRETEAFF	TGTGCCAGCAGCCCCAGGGAGACTGAAGCTTTCTTT
-	TRBV11-2	TRBJ2-2	-	CASSRGGGELFF	TGTGCCAGCAGCCGGGGCGGTGGGGAGCTGTTTTTT
-	TRBV27	TRBJ2-2	-	CASSEQRKFTGELFF	TGTGCCAGCAGTGAACAGCGGAAATTCACCGGGGAGCTGTTTTTT
TRBD1	TRBV7-8	TRBJ2-3	-	CASSRDRGRDTQYF	TGTGCCAGCAGCCGGGACAGGGGAAGGGATACGCAGTATTTT
-	TRBV9	TRBJ2-1	-	CASSVEGGGNEQFF	TGTGCCAGCAGCGTAGAAGGGGGTGGCAATGAGCAGTTCTTC
-	TRBV24-1	TRBJ2-1	-	CATSDTHRGGSYNEQFF	TGTGCCACCAGTGATACCCACAGGGGAGGCTCCTACAATGAGCAGTTCTTC
-	TRBV28	TRBJ2-5	-	CASSGGRKQETQYF	TGTGCCAGCAGCGGGGGGCGGAAGCAAGAGACCCAGTACTTC
-	TRBV11-2	TRBJ2-4	-	CASTPGAKNIQYF	TGTGCCAGCACCCCGGGTGCCAAAAACATTCAGTACTTC
-	TRBV6-5	TRBJ2-7	-	CASSTRAYEQYF	TGTGCCAGCTCAACCCGAGCCTACGAGCAGTACTTC
-	TRBV7-9	TRBJ2-7	-	CASSLVDYEQYF	TGTGCCAGCAGCTTAGTGGACTACGAGCAGTACTTC
TRBD1	TRBV5-1	TRBJ1-2	-	CASSLVQGPDGYTF	TGCGCCAGCAGCTTGGTACAGGGGCCCGATGGCTACACCTTC
-	TRBV12-3/TRBV12-4	TRBJ2-1	-	CASSFYGEEDNEQFF	TGTGCCAGCAGTTTCTATGGGGAGGAAGACAATGAGCAGTTCTTC
TRBD2	TRBV9	TRBJ2-1	-	CASSVGLAGGNNEQFF	TGTGCCAGCAGCGTCGGACTAGCGGGGGGGAACAATGAGCAGTTCTTC
TRBD1	TRBV4-1	TRBJ2-7	once	CASSPSPGQGARNEQYF	TGCGCCAGCAGCCCGTCGCCGGGACAGGGGGCTAGGAACGAGCAGTACTTC
TRBD2	TRBV7-8	TRBJ2-1	-	CASSFLSGNNEQFF	TGTGCCAGCAGCTTTCTTAGCGGGAACAATGAGCAGTTCTTC
-	TRBV24-1	TRBJ2-3	-	CATSDGTRLDTQYF	TGTGCCACCAGTGACGGGACAAGATTGGATACGCAGTATTTT
-	TRBV29-1	TRBJ2-7	few	CSVDLLSDRSSEQYF	TGCAGCGTTGACCTCTTGTCAGACAGAAGCTCCGAGCAGTACTTC
-	TRBV4-1	TRBJ2-3	-	CASSQEGPRQTDTQYF	TGCGCCAGCAGCCAAGAAGGTCCCCGACAGACAGATACGCAGTATTTT
TRBD1	TRBV5-6	TRBJ2-2	-	CASSMTGGANTGELFF	TGTGCCAGCAGCATGACAGGGGGCGCGAACACCGGGGAGCTGTTTTTT
TRBD1	TRBV7-9	TRBJ2-5	-	CASSPGQGEETQYF	TGTGCCAGCAGCCCGGGACAGGGGGAAGAGACCCAGTACTTC
-	TRBV5-4	TRBJ1-1	-	CASSPRAKSTEAFF	TGTGCCAGCAGCCCCAGGGCTAAAAGCACTGAAGCTTTCTTT
TRBD1	TRBV12-3/TRBV12-4	TRBJ2-7	once	CASSPDRGSSYEQYF	TGTGCCAGCAGCCCCGACAGGGGGAGCTCCTACGAGCAGTACTTC
-	TRBV9	TRBJ1-2	-	CASSVGPRGVNGYTF	TGTGCCAGCAGCGTAGGTCCCAGGGGAGTAAATGGCTACACCTTC
-	TRBV5-6	TRBJ2-4	-	CASSSRGAAKNIQYF	TGTGCCAGCAGCTCCAGGGGGGCAGCCAAAAACATTCAGTACTTC
-	TRBV24-1	TRBJ2-5	-	CATRDTRETQYF	TGTGCCACCAGGGATACCAGGGAGACCCAGTACTTC
-	TRBV7-9	TRBJ2-3	-	CASTLEPADTQYF	TGTGCCAGCACCCTCGAACCCGCAGATACGCAGTATTTT
TRBD2	TRBV13	TRBJ2-5	-	CASSVRPGGPETQYF	TGTGCCAGCAGCGTTCGTCCGGGGGGGCCAGAGACCCAGTACTTC
-	TRBV9	TRBJ1-2	-	CASSVGALSGYGYTF	TGTGCCAGCAGCGTAGGGGCCCTAAGCGGCTATGGCTACACCTTC
-	TRBV6-5	TRBJ2-1	-	CASSYSERVTDNEQFF	TGTGCCAGCAGTTACTCCGAACGGGTAACGGACAATGAGCAGTTCTTC
-	TRBV28	TRBJ2-3	-	CASSWPAADTDTQYF	TGTGCCAGCAGTTGGCCTGCGGCCGACACAGATACGCAGTATTTT
-	TRBV6-6	TRBJ2-2	-	CASSYYGSTGELFF	TGTGCCAGCAGTTACTATGGCTCAACCGGGGAGCTGTTTTTT
-	TRBV20-1	TRBJ1-2	-	CSARVNLVHDYGYTF	TGCAGTGCTAGAGTCAACTTGGTACACGATTATGGCTACACCTTC
-	TRBV5-1	TRBJ1-1	-	CASSLWQLGTEAFF	TGCGCCAGCAGCTTGTGGCAGCTGGGCACTGAAGCTTTCTTT
-	TRBV4-1	TRBJ2-1	once	CASSQVPDPYNEQFF	TGCGCCAGCAGCCAAGTACCGGACCCGTACAATGAGCAGTTCTTC
-	TRBV5-1	TRBJ2-3	-	CASAGGDTQYF	TGCGCCAGCGCAGGCGGCGATACGCAGTATTTT
-	TRBV29-1	TRBJ2-7	-	CSVEDPGWWSYEQYF	TGCAGCGTTGAAGATCCGGGATGGTGGTCCTACGAGCAGTACTTC
TRBD2	TRBV5-1	TRBJ2-2	-	CASSFRSGGNGELFF	TGCGCCAGCAGCTTTCGGAGCGGGGGAAACGGGGAGCTGTTTTTT
TRBD1	TRBV27	TRBJ2-2	-	CASSSGQFTGELFF	TGTGCCAGCAGTTCGGGACAGTTCACCGGGGAGCTGTTTTTT
-	TRBV7-2	TRBJ1-1	-	CASSSDSLDEAFF	TGTGCCAGCAGCTCTGACAGCCTCGATGAAGCTTTCTTT
-	TRBV4-1	TRBJ1-2	once	CASSQDRSGNYGYTF	TGCGCCAGCAGCCAAGATCGCTCGGGGAACTATGGCTACACCTTC
-	TRBV5-1	TRBJ2-1	-	CASIREGMANEQFF	TGCGCCAGCATTCGTGAAGGGATGGCCAATGAGCAGTTCTTC
TRBD1	TRBV5-1	TRBJ1-1	-	CASSLAGQLNTEAFF	TGCGCCAGCAGCTTGGCGGGACAGTTGAACACTGAAGCTTTTTTT